The clone carrying this TCR beta chain was detected only a few times. The data originate from a study of T cells in Graves' hyperthyroidism and ophthalmopathy. The germline V gene encodes CDR1 SGHDT and CDR2 YYEEEE. The CDR3 extends over 14 amino acids. V dropped 0 bases and J dropped 1 base, with 7 bases sitting between them. Amplified TCR beta CDR3 regions came from RNA transcripts. Carried out on the TCR CDR3, a first-round RT-PCR used the HTBI primer set. TCRdb processed the multiplex PCR reads anew with MiXCR; each CDR3 protein has one entry. Among around 500,000 distinct CDR3 sequences listed, around a fifth were seen once.

Input material: blood. The J gene is TRBJ1-2, the V gene TRBV5-6; no firm D call. This clonotype was obtained from a woman in her 70s with Graves' ophthalmopathy. The CDR3: CASSLVLDNYGYTF. For the CDR3, the DNA is TGTGCCAGCAGCTTGGTTCTCGATAACTATGGCTACACCTTC.